This T cell receptor beta chain emerged from a study of shared clonotypes between healthy human individuals. General study points: Tissues were not sampled, only blood, and their repertoires likely differ.

Regarding this clone: The antigen remains unidentified.

Input per replicate PCR of unsorted PBMC was about 300 ng DNA, corresponding to 25,000 to 30,000 T cell genomes. The table came from immunoSEQ multiplex PCR; TCRdb's copy has only in-frame clones and leaves some out. The sample holds about half a million clones; 79% are singletons and the top ten take around 13%. From germline, CDR1 is SGHTA and CDR2 FQGNSA. This CDR3 contains 15 residues. Trimming took off 4 bases at V and 0 bases at J, with 9 bases between the two ends. The clonotype was recovered from a middle-aged woman in good health. Some clones in this sample may be carry-over from other donors' samples. The sample was PBMCs. The V gene is TRBV7-2, the J gene TRBJ1-4; no firm D call. The DNA for the CDR3 is TGTGCCAGCAGCTCCGATCCCTCAACTAATGAAAAACTGTTTTTT. Translating it yields CASSSDPSTNEKLFF.